The source of this TCR beta chain is a study of regulatory T cells in long-lasting Graves disease. Study-level background: Newly diagnosed Graves' patients had taken antithyroid drugs under 3 months.

This clonotype appeared a few times. Regarding time point: newly diagnosed GD, antithyroid drugs for less than 3 months. Making the TCR library involved RNA that had been extracted from PBMCs. CDR3 regions were amplified by Arm-PCR using iRepertoire HTBI primers to build TCR beta libraries. TCRdb used MiXCR to reprocess the multiplex PCR reads, holding one entry per CDR3 protein. The data hold roughly 350,000 distinct CDR3 sequences, with around 15% observed a single time. This sample also appeared in a second study, on T cells in Graves' hyperthyroidism and ophthalmopathy. That paper notes: Those patients with uncontrolled infection, other autoimmune disease, pregnancy or lactation were excluded.

This TCR came from a young woman with Graves disease. Sequenced material: peripheral blood mononuclear cells (PBMCs), taken at new diagnosis, from a patient treated with antithyroid drugs.

The CDR3 here is CASSYDGTGSYEQYF. For the CDR3, the DNA is TGTGCCAGCAGTTACGATGGGACAGGCTCCTACGAGCAGTACTTC. The rearrangement links TRBV6-5 to TRBJ2-7; the match to TRBD1 covers 8 bases. There are 15 residues in the CDR3. J lost 0 bases, V lost 2 bases, and 3 bases had no gene match. Looked up from germline, CDR1 is MNHEY and CDR2 is SVGAGI.